The clone carrying this T cell receptor beta chain showed up just a few times. Trimming pared 9 bases from V and 7 bases from J, leaving 15 bases between. This CDR3 contains 12 residues. The data stem from a study of blood T cell repertoires in COVID-19. Generated by immunoSEQ multiplex PCR, the TCRdb table keeps only in-frame clones and is missing some. The data hold 25,000 to 30,000 clones, with 92% observed a single time. The clonotype originates from a man between 45 and 60 years old with active COVID-19. The sequencing input was peripheral blood. V gene TRBV12-3 or TRBV12-4 combines with J gene TRBJ1-1; a possible D gene is TRBD1 (5 bases). In DNA, the CDR3 is TGTGCCAGTCGGGGGTGGGTTAATGAAGCTTTCTTT. This codes for CASRGWVNEAFF.